The TCR beta chain described here comes from a study of breast tumors, draining lymph nodes, adjacent tissues. From the multiplex PCR reads, TCRdb called clonotypes with MiXCR, one entry per CDR3 protein. The data hold some 140,000 distinct CDR3 sequences, with 20% to 25% observed a single time. Germline V gene data show CDR1 as MNHNS and CDR2 as SASEGT. The length of the CDR3 is 15 residues. The ends lost 7 bases at V and 4 bases at J; junction bases unmatched: 5. This clonotype was seen at least ten times. Samples came from axillary lymph nodes draining the breast cancer. This TCR was sampled from a female donor with breast cancer. Some clones in this sample may be carry-over from other donors' samples. This rearrangement joins TRBV6-1 to TRBJ2-5, with TRBD2 matching over 14 bases. Material for sequencing was axillary lymph node tissue. The CDR3 loop is CASIGTSGSRETQYF. CDR3 coding DNA: TGTGCCAGCATCGGGACTAGCGGGAGTAGAGAGACCCAGTACTTC.